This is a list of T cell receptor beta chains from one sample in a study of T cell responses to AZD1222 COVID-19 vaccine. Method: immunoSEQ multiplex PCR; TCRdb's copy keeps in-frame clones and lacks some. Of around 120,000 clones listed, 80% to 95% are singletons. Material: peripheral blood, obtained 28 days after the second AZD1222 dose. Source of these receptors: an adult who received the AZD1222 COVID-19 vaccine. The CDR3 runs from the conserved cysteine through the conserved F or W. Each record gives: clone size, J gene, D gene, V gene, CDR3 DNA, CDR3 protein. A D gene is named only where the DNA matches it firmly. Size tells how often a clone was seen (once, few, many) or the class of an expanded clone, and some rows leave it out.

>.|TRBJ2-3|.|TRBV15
TGTGCCACCAGCTCGCCCGGTGCGCAGTATTTT
CATSSPGAQYF
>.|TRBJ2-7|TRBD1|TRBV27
TGTGCCAGCAGCCCCTGGTCAGGGGGCTCCTACGAGCAGTACTTC
CASSPWSGGSYEQYF
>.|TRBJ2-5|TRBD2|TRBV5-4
TGTGCCAGCAGCTTTATGTTAGCGGGACAAGAGACCCAGTACTTC
CASSFMLAGQETQYF
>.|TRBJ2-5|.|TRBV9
TGTGCCAGCAGCAAGACAAACCTGGAGACCCAGTACTTC
CASSKTNLETQYF
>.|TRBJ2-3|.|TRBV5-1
TGCGCCAGCAGCTTGGATGGACCACCGAGGCCAGATACGCAGTATTTT
CASSLDGPPRPDTQYF
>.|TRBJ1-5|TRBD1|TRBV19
TGTGCCAGTAGGATACGAGGACAGGGGGGGATGACCAATCAGCCCCAGCATTTT
CASRIRGQGGMTNQPQHF
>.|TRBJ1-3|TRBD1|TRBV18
TGTGCCAGCTCCCTCCGGCAGGGGGGGAGCTCTGGAAACACCATATATTTT
CASSLRQGGSSGNTIYF
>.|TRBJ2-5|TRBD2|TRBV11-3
TGTGCCAGCAGCTTAGCAGCGGGGGGGCCTGAGACCCAGTACTTC
CASSLAAGGPETQYF
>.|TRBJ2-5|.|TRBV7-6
TGTGCCAGCAGCTTAGGTGCAGGGCGAGGGGAGACCCAGTACTTC
CASSLGAGRGETQYF
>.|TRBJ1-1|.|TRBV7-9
TGTGCCAGCAGCCGGAGGGGCTACACTGAAGCTTTCTTT
CASSRRGYTEAFF
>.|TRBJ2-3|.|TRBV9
TGTGCCAGCAGCGTAGGAGTATTAGGGCAGAGCACAGATACGCAGTATTTT
CASSVGVLGQSTDTQYF
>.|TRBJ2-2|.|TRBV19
TGTGCCAGTAGTATAGGTTCCCTCCCTAACACCGGGGAGCTGTTTTTT
CASSIGSLPNTGELFF
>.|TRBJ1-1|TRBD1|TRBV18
TGTGCCAGCTCACCGACAGGGGGCGAGAACACTGAAGCTTTCTTT
CASSPTGGENTEAFF
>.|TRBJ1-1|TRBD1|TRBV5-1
TGCGCCAGCAGCCGAGCCGGGACAGGGGACACTGAAGCTTTCTTT
CASSRAGTGDTEAFF
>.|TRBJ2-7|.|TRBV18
TGTGCCAGCTCACCCCAGGGGCTTATCTACGAGCAGTACTTC
CASSPQGLIYEQYF
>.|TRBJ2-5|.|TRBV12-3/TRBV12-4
TGTGCCAGCAGTTTGGTAGGAGGAGAGACCCAGTACTTC
CASSLVGGETQYF
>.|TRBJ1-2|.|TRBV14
TGTGCCAGCAGCCAAGATTCCCCACTTTACTATGGCTACACCTTC
CASSQDSPLYYGYTF
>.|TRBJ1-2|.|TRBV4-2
TGTGCCAGCAGCCAAGAGCGAGTCGGCTACACCTTC
CASSQERVGYTF
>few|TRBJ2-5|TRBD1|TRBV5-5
TGTGCCAGCAGCCCGAGGGACAGACCCTTTAGGGAGACCCAGTACTTC
CASSPRDRPFRETQYF
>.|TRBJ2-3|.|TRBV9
TGTGCCAGCAGCGTGTCCGGGAGTAATCCCACAGATACGCAGTATTTT
CASSVSGSNPTDTQYF